The rows below give T cell receptor beta chains drawn from one sample of a study of OX40 agonist ivuxolimab in advanced cancers. Using immunoSEQ multiplex PCR, the repertoire was profiled, and TCRdb retains in-frame clones only, with some absent. The table includes about 90,000 clones, roughly 88% detected once. This sample comprised CD4+ or CD8+ T cells sorted from blood, obtained in a trial of the OX40 agonist ivuxolimab. The source of these receptors is an adult with an advanced solid tumor such as melanoma, head and neck, liver or kidney cancer. Each CDR3 is given with its conserved first and last residue. The D gene is left open where the match is weak. Not every row has a clone size; where given, it reads once, few, many or a size class.

v_call	clone_size	j_call	d_call	cdr3_aa	cdr3_nt
TRBV10-3	-	TRBJ2-1	-	CAISDYSGAYNEQFF	TGTGCCATCAGTGATTACAGCGGAGCCTACAATGAGCAGTTCTTC
TRBV10-3	once	TRBJ1-1	TRBD1	CAISELGQTNTEAFF	TGTGCCATCAGTGAACTGGGACAGACGAACACTGAAGCTTTCTTT
TRBV18	-	TRBJ1-4	TRBD1	CASSPAGGYEKLFF	TGTGCCAGCTCACCTGCAGGGGGCTATGAAAAACTGTTTTTT
TRBV6-5	-	TRBJ1-2	-	CASRAQGRSYGYTF	TGTGCCAGCAGGGCCCAAGGGAGGTCCTATGGCTACACCTTC
TRBV28	-	TRBJ1-5	-	CASVGWVNQPQHF	TGTGCCAGCGTGGGGTGGGTGAATCAGCCCCAGCATTTT
TRBV2	-	TRBJ1-5	-	CASSVGGERGNQPQHF	TGTGCCAGCAGTGTCGGTGGGGAGAGGGGCAATCAGCCCCAGCATTTT
TRBV14	-	TRBJ2-7	-	CASGTNTYEQYF	TGTGCCAGCGGGACGAACACCTACGAGCAGTACTTC
TRBV7-2	-	TRBJ2-5	TRBD1	CASSLRQGRETQYF	TGTGCCAGCAGCTTACGACAGGGGAGGGAGACCCAGTACTTC
TRBV28	-	TRBJ2-7	-	CASNFQGGSYEQYF	TGTGCCAGCAACTTTCAGGGAGGAAGCTACGAGCAGTACTTC
TRBV9	-	TRBJ1-2	-	CASSTRDLQAYGYTF	TGTGCCAGCAGCACCCGGGATCTCCAAGCCTATGGCTACACCTTC